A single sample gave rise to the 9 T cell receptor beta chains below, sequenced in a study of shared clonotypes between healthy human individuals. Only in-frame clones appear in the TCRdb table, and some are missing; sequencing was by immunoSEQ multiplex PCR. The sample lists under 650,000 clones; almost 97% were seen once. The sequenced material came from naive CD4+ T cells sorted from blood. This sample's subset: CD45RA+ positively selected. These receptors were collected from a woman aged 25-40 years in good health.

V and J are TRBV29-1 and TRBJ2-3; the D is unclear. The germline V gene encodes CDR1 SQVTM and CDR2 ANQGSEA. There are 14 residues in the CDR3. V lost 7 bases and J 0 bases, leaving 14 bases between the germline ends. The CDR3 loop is CSGKQRPSTDTQYF. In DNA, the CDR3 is TGCAGCGGCAAACAGCGTCCTAGCACAGATACGCAGTATTTT.

CDR3 DNA: TGTGCCAGCTTAGCTTTGGGATACACTGAAGCTTTCTTT. This translates into CASLALGYTEAFF. V and J are TRBV2 and TRBJ1-1; the D is unclear. The germline V and J ends were trimmed by 8 bases and 3 bases, with 13 bases remaining between them. The CDR3 runs to 13 residues. The germline CDR1 and CDR2 sequences are SNHLY and FYNNEI.

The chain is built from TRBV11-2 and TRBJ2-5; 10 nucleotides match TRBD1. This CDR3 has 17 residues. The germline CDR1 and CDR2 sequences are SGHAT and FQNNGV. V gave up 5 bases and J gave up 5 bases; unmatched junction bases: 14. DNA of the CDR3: TGTGCCAGCAGCCCTACTTCGGGACAGGGGATTGGGGAGACCCAGTACTTC. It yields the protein CASSPTSGQGIGETQYF.

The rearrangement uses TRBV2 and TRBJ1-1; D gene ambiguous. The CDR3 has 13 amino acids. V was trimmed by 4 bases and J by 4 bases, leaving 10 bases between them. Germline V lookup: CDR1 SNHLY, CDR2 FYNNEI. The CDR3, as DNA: TGTGCCAGCAGTGCGGGTGCGGGCACTGAAGCTTTCTTT. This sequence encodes CASSAGAGTEAFF.

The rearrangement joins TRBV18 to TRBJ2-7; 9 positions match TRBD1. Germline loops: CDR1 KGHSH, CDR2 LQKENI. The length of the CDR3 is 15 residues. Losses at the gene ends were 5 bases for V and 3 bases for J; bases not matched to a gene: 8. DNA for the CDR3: TGTGCCAGCTCAGACGGACAGGGGATATTCTACGAGCAGTACTTC. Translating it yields CASSDGQGIFYEQYF.

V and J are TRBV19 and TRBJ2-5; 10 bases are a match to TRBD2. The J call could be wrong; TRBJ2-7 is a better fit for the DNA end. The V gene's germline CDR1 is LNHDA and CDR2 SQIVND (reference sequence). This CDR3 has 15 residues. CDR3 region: CASSIPSGSSYEQYF. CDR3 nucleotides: TGTGCCAGTAGTATCCCTAGCGGGAGCTCCTACGAGCAGTACTTC.

CDR3 bases: TGTGCCAGCAGTGAAGCTTCTAGCGGGAGAGGCAATGAGCAGTTCTTC. Translated: CASSEASSGRGNEQFF. The rearrangement joins TRBV6-1 to TRBJ2-1; 10 positions agree with TRBD2. Germline CDR1 is MNHNS and CDR2 is SASEGT. The CDR3 extends over 16 amino acids. The V and J ends lost 0 bases and 6 bases, in that order; junction bases with no gene match: 5.

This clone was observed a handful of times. Here the CDR3 DNA reads TGTGCCAGCAGCACACATAGTGAAGCTTTCTTT. The encoded protein is CASSTHSEAFF. The genes are TRBV9 and TRBJ1-1; D ambiguous. Per germline, CDR1 SGDLS and CDR2 YYNGEE. V was cut by 4 bases and J by 7 bases, with 8 bases left in between. CDR3 length: 11 residues.

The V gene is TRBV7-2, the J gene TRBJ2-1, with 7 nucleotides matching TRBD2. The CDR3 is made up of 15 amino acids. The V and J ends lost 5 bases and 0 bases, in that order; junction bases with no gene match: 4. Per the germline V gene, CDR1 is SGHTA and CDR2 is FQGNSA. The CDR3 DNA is TGTGCCAGCAGCACATGGACTAGCTCCTACAATGAGCAGTTCTTC. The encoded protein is CASSTWTSSYNEQFF. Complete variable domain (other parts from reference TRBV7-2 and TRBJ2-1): GAGVSQSPSNKVTEKGKDVELRCDPISGHTALYWYRQSLGQGLEFLIYFQGNSAPDKSGLPSDRFSAERTGGSVSTLTIQRTQQEDSAVYLCASSTWTSSYNEQFFGPGTRLTVL.